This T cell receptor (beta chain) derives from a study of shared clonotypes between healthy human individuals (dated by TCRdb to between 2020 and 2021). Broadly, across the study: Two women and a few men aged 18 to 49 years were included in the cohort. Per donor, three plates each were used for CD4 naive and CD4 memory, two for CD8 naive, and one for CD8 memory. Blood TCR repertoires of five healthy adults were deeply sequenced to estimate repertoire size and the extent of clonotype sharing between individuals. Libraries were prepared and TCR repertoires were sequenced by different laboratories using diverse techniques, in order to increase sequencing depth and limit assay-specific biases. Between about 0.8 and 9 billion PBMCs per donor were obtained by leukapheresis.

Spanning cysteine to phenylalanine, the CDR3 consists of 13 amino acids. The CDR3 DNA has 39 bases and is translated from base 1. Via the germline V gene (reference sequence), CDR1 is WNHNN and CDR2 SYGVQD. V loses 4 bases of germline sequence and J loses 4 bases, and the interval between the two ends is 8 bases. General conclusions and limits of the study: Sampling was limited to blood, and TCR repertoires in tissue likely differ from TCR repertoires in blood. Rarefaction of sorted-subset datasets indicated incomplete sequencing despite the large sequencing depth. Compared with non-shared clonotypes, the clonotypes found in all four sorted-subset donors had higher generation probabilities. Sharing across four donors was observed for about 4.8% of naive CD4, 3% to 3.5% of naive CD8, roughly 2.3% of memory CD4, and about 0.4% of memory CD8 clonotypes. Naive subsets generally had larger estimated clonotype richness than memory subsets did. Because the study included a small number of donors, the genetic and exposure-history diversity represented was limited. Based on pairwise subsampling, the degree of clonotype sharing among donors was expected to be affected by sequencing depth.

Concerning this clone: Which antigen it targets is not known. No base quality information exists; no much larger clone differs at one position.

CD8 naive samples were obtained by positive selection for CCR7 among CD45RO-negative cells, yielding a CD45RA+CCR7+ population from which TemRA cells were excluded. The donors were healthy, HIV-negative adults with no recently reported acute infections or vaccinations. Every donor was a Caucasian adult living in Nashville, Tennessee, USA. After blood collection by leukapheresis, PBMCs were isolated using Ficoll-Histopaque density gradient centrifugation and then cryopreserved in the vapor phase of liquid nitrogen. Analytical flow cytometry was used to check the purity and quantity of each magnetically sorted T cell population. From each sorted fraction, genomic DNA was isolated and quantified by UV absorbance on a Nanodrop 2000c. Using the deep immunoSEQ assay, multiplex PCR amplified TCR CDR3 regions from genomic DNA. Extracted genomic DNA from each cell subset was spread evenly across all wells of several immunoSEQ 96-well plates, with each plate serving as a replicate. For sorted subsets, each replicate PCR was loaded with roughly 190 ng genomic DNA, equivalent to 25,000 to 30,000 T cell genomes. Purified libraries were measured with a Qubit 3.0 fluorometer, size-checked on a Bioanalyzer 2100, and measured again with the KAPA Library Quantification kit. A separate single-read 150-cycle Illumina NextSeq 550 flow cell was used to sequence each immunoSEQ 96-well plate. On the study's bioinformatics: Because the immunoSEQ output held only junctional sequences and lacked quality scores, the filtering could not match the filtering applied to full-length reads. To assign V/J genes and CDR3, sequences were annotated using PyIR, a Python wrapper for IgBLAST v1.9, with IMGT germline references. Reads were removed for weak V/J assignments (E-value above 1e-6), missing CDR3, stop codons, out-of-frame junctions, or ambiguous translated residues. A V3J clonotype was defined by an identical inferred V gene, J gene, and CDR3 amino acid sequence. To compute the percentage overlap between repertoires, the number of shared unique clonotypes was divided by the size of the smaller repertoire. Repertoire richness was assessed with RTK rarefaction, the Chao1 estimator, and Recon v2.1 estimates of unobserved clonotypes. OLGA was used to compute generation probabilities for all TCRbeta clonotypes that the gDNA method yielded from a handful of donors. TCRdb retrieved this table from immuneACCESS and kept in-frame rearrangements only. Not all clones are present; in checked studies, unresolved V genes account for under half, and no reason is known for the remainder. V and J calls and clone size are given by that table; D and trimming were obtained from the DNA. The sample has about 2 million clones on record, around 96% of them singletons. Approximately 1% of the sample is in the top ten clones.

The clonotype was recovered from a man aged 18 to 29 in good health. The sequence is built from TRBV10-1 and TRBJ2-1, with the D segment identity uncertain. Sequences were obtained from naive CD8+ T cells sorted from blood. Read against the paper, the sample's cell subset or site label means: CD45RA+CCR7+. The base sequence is TGCGCCAGCAGTGTGAGTCAATACAATGAGCAGTTCTTC. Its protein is CASSVSQYNEQFF.